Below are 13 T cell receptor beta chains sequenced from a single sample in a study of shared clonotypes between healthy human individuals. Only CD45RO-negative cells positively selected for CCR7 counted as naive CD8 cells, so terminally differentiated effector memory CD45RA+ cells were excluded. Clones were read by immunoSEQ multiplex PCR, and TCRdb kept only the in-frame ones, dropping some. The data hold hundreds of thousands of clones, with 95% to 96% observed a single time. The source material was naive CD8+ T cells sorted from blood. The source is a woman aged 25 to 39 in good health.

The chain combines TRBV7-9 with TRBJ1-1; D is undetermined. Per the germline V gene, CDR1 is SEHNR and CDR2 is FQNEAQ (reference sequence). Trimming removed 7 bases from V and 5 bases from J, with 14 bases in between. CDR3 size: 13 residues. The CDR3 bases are TGTGCCAGCACCCTCGGGGAAGGTACTGAAGCTTTCTTT. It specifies CASTLGEGTEAFF.

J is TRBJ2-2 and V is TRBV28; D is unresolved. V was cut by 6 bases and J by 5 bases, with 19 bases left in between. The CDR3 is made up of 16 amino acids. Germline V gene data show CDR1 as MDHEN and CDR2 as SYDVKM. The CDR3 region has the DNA TGTGCCAGCAGCCCCGCGGATTCGTTAATGACCGGGGAGCTGTTTTTT. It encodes CASSPADSLMTGELFF.

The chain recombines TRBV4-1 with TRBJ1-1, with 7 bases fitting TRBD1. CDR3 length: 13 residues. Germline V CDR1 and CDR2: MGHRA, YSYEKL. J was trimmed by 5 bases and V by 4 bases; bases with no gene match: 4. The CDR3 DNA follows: TGCGCCAGCAGCCGACAGGGTGGAACTGAAGCTTTCTTT. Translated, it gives CASSRQGGTEAFF.

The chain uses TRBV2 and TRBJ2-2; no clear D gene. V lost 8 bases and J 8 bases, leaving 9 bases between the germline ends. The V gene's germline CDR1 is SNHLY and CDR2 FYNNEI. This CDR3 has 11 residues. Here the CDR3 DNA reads TGTGCCAGCTCCAATATTGGGGAGCTGTTTTTT. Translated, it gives CASSNIGELFF.

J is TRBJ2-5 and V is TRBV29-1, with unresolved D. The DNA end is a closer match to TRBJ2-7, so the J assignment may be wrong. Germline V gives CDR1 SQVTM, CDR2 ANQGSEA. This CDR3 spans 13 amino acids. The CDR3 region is CSLPGLKAHEQYF. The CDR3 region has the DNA TGCAGCTTACCGGGCTTAAAAGCCCACGAGCAGTACTTC.

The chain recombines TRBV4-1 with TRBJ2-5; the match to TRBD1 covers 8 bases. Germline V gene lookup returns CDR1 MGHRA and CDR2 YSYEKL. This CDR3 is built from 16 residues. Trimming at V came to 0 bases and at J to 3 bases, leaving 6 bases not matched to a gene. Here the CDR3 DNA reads TGCGCCAGCAGCCAAGAATTGTGGACAGGGAAAGAGACCCAGTACTTC. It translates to CASSQELWTGKETQYF.

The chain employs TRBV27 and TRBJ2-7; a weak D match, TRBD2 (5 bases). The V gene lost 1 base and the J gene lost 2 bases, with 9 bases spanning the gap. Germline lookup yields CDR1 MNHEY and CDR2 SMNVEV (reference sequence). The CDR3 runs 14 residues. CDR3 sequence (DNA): TGTGCCAGCAGTTTATACAGCGGAGCCTACGAGCAGTACTTC. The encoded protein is CASSLYSGAYEQYF.

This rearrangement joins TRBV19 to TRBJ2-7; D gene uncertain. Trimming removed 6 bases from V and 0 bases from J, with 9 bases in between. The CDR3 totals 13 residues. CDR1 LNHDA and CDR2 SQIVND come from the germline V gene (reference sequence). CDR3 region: CASRRTDSYEQYF. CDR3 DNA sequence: TGTGCCAGTAGAAGGACGGACTCCTACGAGCAGTACTTC.

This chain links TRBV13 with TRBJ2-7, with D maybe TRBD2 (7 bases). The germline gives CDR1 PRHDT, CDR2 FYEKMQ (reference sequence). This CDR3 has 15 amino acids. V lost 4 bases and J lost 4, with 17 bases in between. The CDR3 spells CASSSPGGGDYEQYF. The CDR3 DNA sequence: TGTGCCAGCAGCTCTCCGGGGGGCGGAGATTACGAGCAGTACTTC.

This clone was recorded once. The CDR3 loop is CASSLTPDRERSPLHF. The CDR3 DNA is TGTGCCAGCAGTCTGACGCCGGACAGGGAACGATCACCCCTCCACTTT. This chain links TRBV28 with TRBJ1-6, with 8 nucleotides matching TRBD1. Germline V CDR1 and CDR2: MDHEN, SYDVKM. This CDR3 comprises 16 residues. The junction had 13 bases not matched to a gene; V was cut back by 5 bases and J by 10 bases.

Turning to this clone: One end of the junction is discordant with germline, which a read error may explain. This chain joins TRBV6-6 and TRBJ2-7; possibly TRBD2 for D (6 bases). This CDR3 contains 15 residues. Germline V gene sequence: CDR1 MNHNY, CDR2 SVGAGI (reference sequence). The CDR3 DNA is TGTGCCAGCAGTAACTCGTGGCCGGGAGCGTACGAGCAGTACTTC. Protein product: CASSNSWPGAYEQYF.

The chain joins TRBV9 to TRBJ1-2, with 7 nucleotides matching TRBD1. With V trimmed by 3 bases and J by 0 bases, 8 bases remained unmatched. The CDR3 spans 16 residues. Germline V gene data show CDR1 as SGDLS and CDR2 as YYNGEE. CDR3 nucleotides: TGTGCCAGCAGCGGATGGACAGGCCTAGCTAACTATGGCTACACCTTC. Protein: CASSGWTGLANYGYTF.

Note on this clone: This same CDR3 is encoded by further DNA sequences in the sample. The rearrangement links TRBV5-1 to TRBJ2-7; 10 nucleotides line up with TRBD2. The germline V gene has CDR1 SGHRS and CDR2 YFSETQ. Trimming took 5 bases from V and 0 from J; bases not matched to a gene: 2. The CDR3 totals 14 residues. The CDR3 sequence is CASRRTSGSYEQYF. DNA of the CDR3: TGCGCCAGCAGACGGACTAGCGGCTCCTACGAGCAGTACTTC.